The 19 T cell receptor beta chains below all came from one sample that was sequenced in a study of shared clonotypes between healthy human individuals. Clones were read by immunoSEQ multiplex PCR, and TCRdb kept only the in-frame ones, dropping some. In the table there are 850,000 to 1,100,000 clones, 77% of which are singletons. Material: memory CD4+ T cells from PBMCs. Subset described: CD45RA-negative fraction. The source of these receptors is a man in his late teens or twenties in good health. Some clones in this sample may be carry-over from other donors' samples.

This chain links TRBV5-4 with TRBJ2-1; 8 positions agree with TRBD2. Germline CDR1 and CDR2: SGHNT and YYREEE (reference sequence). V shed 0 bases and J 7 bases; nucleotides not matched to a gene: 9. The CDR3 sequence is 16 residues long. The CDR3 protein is CASSLGGLGRGNEQFF. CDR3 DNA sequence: TGTGCCAGCAGCTTGGGGGGACTAGGGAGAGGGAATGAGCAGTTCTTC.

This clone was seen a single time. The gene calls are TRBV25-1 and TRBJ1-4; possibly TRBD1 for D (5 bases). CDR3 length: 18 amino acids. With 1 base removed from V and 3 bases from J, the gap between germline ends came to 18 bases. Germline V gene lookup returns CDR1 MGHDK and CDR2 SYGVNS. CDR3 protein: CASSEFGGTSEANEKLFF. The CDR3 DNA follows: TGTGCCAGCAGTGAATTTGGGGGGACTTCGGAGGCTAATGAAAAACTGTTTTTT. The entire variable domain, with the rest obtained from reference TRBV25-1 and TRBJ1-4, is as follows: EADIYQTPRYLVIGTGKKITLECSQTMGHDKMYWYQQDPGMELHLIHYSYGVNSTEKGDLSSESTVSRIRTEHFPLTLESARPSHTSQYLCASSEFGGTSEANEKLFFGSGTQLSVL.

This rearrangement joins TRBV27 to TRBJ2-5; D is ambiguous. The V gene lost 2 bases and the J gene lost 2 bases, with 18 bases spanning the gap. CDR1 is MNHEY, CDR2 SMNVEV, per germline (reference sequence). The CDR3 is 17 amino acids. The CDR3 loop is CASSLRAYSRTQETQYF. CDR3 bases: TGTGCCAGCAGTTTACGGGCTTATAGCAGAACACAAGAGACCCAGTACTTC.

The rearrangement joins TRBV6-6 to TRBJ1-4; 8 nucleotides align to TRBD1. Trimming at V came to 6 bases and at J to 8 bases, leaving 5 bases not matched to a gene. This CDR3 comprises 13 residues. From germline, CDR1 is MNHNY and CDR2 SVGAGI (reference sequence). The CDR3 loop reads CASSPRDREKLFF. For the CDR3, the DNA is TGTGCCAGCAGCCCGAGGGACAGGGAAAAACTGTTTTTT.

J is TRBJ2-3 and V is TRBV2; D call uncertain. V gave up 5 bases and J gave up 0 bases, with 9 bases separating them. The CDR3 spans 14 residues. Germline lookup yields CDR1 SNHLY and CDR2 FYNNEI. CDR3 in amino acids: CASSKVTSTDTQYF. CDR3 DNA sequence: TGTGCCAGCAGTAAGGTAACTAGCACAGATACGCAGTATTTT.

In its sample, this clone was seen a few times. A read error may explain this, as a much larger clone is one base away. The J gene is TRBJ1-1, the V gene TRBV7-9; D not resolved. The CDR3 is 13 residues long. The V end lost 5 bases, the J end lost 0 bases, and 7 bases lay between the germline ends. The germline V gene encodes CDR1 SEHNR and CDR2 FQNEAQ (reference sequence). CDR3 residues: CASSPQMNTEAFF. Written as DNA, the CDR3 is TGTGCCAGCAGCCCACAGATGAACACTGAAGCTTTCTTT.

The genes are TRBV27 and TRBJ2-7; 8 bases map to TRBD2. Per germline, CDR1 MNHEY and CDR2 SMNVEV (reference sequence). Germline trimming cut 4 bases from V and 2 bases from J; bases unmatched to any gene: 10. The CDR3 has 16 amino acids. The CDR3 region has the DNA TGTGCCAGCAGTTCCGTACTAGCGGCACCCGCCTACGAGCAGTACTTC. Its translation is CASSSVLAAPAYEQYF.

The CDR3 DNA reads TGTGCCAGTAGCATCTTCGGTAACTATGGCTACACCTTC. Protein: CASSIFGNYGYTF. The chain is built from TRBV19 and TRBJ1-2, with D unresolved. V was cut by 6 bases and J by 1 base, with 9 bases left in between. The CDR3 consists of 13 residues. Germline loops: CDR1 LNHDA, CDR2 SQIVND (reference sequence).

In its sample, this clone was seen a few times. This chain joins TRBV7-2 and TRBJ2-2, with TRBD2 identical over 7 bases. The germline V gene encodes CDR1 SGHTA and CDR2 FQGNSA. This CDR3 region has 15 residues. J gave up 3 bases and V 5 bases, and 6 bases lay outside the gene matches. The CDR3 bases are TGTGCCAGCAGCGCATTTGCGGGGGACACCGGGGAGCTGTTTTTT. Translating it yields CASSAFAGDTGELFF.

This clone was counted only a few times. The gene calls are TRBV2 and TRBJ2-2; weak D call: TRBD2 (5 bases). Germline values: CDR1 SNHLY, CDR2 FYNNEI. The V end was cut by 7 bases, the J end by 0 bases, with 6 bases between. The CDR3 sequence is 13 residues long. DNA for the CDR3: TGTGCCAGCACACTAGCGAACACCGGGGAGCTGTTTTTT. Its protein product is CASTLANTGELFF.

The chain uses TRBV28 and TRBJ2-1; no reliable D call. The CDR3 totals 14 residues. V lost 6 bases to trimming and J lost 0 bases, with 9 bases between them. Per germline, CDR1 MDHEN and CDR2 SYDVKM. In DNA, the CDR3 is TGTGCCAGCAGGCTTACGAGCTCCTACAATGAGCAGTTCTTC. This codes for CASRLTSSYNEQFF.

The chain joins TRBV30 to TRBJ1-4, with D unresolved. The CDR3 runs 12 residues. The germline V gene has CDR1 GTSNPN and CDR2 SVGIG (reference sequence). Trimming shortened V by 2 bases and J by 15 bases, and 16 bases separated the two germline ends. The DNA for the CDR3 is TGTGCCTGGAGTTCGGGAGGGTCTGTGATGTTTTTT. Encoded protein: CAWSSGGSVMFF.

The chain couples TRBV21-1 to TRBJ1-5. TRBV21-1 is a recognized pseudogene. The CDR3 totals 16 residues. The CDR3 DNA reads TGTGCCAGCAGCAAAGAGGTCGGGGGGGTCCATCAGCCCCAGCATTTT. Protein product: CASSKEVGGVHQPQHF.

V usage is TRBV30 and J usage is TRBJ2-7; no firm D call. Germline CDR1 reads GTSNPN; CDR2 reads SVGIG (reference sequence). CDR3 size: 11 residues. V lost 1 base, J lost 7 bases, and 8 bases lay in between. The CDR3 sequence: CAWSALREQYF. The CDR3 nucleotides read TGTGCCTGGAGTGCGCTGAGAGAGCAGTACTTC.

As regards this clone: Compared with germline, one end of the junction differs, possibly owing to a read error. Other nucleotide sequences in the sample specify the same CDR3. The CDR3 DNA sequence: TGCGCCAGTAGCCAAGGGTGGGGGGACGGTCCATCCTACACCTTC. The encoded protein is CASSQGWGDGPSYTF. The rearrangement uses TRBV4-3 and TRBJ1-2, with D possibly TRBD1 on 5 matching bases. Germline V gene data show CDR1 as LGHNA and CDR2 as YSLEER. The CDR3 covers 15 residues.

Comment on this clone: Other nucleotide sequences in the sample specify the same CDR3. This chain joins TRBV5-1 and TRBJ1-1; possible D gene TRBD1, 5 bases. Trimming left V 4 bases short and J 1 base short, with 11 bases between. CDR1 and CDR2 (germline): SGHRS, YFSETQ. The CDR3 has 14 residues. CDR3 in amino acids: CASSPGGGNTEAFF. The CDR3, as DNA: TGCGCCAGCAGCCCGGGTGGGGGGAACACTGAAGCTTTCTTT.

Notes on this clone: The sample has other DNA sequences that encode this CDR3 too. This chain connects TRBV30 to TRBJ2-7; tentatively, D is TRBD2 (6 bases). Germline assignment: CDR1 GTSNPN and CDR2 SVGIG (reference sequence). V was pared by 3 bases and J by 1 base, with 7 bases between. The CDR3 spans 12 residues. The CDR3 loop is CAWSRGSYEQYF. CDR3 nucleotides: TGTGCCTGGAGCCGGGGGTCCTACGAGCAGTACTTC.

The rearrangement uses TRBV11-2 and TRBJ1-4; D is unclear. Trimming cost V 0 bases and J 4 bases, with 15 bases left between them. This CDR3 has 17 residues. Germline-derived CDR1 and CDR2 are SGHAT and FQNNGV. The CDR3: CASSLEQTTLINEKLFF. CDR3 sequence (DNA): TGTGCCAGCAGCTTAGAACAGACCACCTTAATTAATGAAAAACTGTTTTTT.

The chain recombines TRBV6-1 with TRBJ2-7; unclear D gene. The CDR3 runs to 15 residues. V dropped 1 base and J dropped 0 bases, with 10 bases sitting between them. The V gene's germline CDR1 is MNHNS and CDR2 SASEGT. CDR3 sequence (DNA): TGTGCCAGCAGTGAAGGGCCTAGAAACTCCTACGAGCAGTACTTC. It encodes CASSEGPRNSYEQYF.